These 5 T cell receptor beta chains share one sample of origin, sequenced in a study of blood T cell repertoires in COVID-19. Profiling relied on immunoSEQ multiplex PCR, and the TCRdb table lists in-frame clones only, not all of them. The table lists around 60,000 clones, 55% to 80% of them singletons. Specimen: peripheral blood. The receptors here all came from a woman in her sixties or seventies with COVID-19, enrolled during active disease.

This chain's CDR3 is CASSFSTGSGDNEQFF. The CDR3 nucleotides read TGTGCCAGCAGTTTCTCAACAGGGTCCGGGGACAATGAGCAGTTCTTC. V and J are TRBV28 and TRBJ2-1; D is perhaps TRBD1 (6 bases). The germline CDR1 and CDR2 sequences are MDHEN and SYDVKM. The CDR3 contains 16 residues. With 3 bases removed from V and 5 bases from J, the gap between germline ends came to 17 bases.

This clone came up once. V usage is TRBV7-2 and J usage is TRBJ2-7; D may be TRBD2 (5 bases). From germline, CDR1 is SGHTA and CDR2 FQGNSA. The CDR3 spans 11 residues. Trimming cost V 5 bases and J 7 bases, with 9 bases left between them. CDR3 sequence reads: CASSPGGEQYF. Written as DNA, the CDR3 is TGTGCCAGCAGCCCCGGAGGTGAGCAGTACTTC.

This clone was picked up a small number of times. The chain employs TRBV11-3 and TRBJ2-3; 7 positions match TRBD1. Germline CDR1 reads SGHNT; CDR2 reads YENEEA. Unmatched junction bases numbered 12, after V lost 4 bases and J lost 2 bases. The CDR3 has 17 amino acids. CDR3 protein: CASSSLRTGSLTDTQYF. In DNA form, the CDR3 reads TGTGCCAGCAGCTCCCTCCGGACAGGCTCTCTCACAGATACGCAGTATTTT.

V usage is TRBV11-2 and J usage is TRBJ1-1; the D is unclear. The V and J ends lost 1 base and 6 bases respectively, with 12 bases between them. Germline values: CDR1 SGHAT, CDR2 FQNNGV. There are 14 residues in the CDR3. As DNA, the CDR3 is TGTGCCAGCAGCTTAGGATGGGGAGCGGCTGAAGCTTTCTTT. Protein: CASSLGWGAAEAFF. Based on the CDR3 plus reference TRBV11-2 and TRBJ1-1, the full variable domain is EAGVAQSPRYKIIEKRQSVAFWCNPISGHATLYWYQQILGQGPKLLIQFQNNGVVDDSQLPKDRFSAERLKGVDSTLKIQPAKLEDSAVYLCASSLGWGAAEAFFGQGTRLTVV.

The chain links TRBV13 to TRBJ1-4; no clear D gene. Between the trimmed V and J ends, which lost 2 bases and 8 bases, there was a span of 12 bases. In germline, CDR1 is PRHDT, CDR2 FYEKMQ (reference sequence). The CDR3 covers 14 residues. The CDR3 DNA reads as TGTGCCAGCAGCTTATCCGGGGTTCAGGAAAAACTGTTTTTT. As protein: CASSLSGVQEKLFF.